This entry describes one T cell receptor (beta chain). Each CDR3 protein gets one entry after TCRdb re-called the 5' RACE reads with MiXCR. The table records around 98,000 distinct CDR3 sequences, roughly 18% of them present only once. These data belong to a study of T cells of healthy individuals. The CDR3 is 14 amino acids. Trimming at V came to 6 bases and at J to 5 bases, leaving 12 bases not matched to a gene. Germline CDR1 DFQATT, CDR2 SNEGSKA (reference sequence). This TCR was recovered from a human donor in good health. This chain connects TRBV20-1 to TRBJ2-7; 8 bases match TRBD2. The CDR3 region is CSASPGLELHEQYF. The CDR3 nucleotides read TGCAGTGCAAGCCCGGGACTAGAGCTCCACGAGCAGTACTTC.